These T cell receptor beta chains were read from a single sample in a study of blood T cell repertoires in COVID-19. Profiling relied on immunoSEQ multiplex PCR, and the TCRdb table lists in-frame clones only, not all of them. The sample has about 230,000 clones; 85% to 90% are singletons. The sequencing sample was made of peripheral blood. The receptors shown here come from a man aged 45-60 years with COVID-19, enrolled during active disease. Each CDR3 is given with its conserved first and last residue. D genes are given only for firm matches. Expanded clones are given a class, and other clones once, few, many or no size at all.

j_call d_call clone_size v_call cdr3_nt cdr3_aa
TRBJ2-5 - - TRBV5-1 TGCGCCAGCAGCTTGACAGGGTTGGAGACCCAGTACTTC CASSLTGLETQYF
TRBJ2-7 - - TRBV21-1 TGTGCCAGCAGCGGCCGGACAGGATCACCCTACGAGCAGTACTTC CASSGRTGSPYEQYF
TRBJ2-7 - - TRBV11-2 TGTGCCAGCAGCTTGAGCCGCACCTACGAGCAGTACTTC CASSLSRTYEQYF
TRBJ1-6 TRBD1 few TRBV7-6 TGTGCCAGCACCCCAGGGACAGGAATAGATTCACCCCTCCACTTT CASTPGTGIDSPLHF
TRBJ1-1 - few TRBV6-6 TGTGCCAGCAGTTACCCGACGGGAGTGAACACTGAAGCTTTCTTT CASSYPTGVNTEAFF
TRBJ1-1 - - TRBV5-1 TGCGCCAGCAGCCCGGCGGTCTCGAACACTGAAGCTTTCTTT CASSPAVSNTEAFF
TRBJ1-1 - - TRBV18 TGTGCCAGCTCACCTTCGTCAGGGTCAGAAGCTTTCTTT CASSPSSGSEAFF
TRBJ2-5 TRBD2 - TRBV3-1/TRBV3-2 TGTGCCACCGGGACTAGCGGGAGTTCGTTCGGGCAAGAGACCCAGTACTTC CATGTSGSSFGQETQYF
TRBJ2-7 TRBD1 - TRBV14 TGTGCCAGCAGCCAAGACAGGGGGCGCGCCTACGAGCAGTACTTC CASSQDRGRAYEQYF
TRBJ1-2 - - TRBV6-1 TGTGCCAGCAGTGAAGCTTGGAGGCAGGACTATGGCTACACCTTC CASSEAWRQDYGYTF
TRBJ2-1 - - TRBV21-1 TGTGCCAGCAGCAGGAGGACTGGGAATGAGCAGTTCTTC CASSRRTGNEQFF
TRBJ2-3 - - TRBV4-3 TGCGCCAGCAGCCGCGACAGGCCGGATACGCAGTATTTT CASSRDRPDTQYF
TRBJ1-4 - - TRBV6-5 TGTGCCAGTAGACTTGTGGGGGCGGGCGAAAAACTGTTTTTT CASRLVGAGEKLFF
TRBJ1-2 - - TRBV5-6 TGTGCCAGCAGCTTGGTTACAGGGTACTATGGCTACACCTTC CASSLVTGYYGYTF
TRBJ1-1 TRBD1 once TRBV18 TGTGCCAGCTCACGGGACAGCTTGGACACTGAAGCTTTCTTT CASSRDSLDTEAFF